This T cell receptor beta chain is from a study of T cells expressing NK-cell markers. Turning to the study itself: One of eight sequenced donors was HCMV-seronegative; the other seven were seropositive.

For each CDR3 protein, TCRdb gives one entry from its re-call of the 5' RACE reads, without DNA. The sample totals 550,000 or so distinct CDR3 sequences; its top ten clones hold approximately 4%. Study conclusions and caveats: The CD3+CD56-NKG2C+ fraction of several donors was likewise dominated by these clonotypes.

The germline V gene has CDR1 SGDLS and CDR2 YYNGEE. This CDR3 comprises 14 residues. Of note for this clonotype: Its antigen is undetermined.

The rearrangement uses TRBV9 and TRBJ2-7. This receptor was identified in a man between 18 and 29 years old in good health. Material: blood T cells: a sorted CD56 or NKG2C T cell subset, CD4+ or CD8+ T cells, or bulk PBMC T cells (not recorded which). The CDR3 sequence: CASSVATDVGEQYF.